Included here is one T cell receptor (beta chain) sequence, with context. This sample is part of a study of shared clonotypes between healthy human individuals. Whole-study context: Donors consisted of a couple of women and a few men between 18 and 49.

Here immunoSEQ multiplex PCR was the method, and the copy in TCRdb shows in-frame clones only, minus some. Here the sample spans about 2.4 million clones, under 95% being singletons. V was trimmed by 2 bases and J by 5 bases, leaving 12 bases between them. The CDR3 covers 15 residues. Germline V gene sequence: CDR1 SGHTA, CDR2 FQGNSA. The clonotype was recovered from a man between 18 and 35 years old in good health. Some clones in this sample may be carry-over from other donors' samples. The chain is built from TRBV7-2 and TRBJ2-2; a possible D gene is TRBD2 (6 bases). Sequenced: naive CD4+ T cells from PBMCs. The subset denotes: CD45RA+ positively selected. Written as DNA, the CDR3 is TGTGCCAGCAGCTTAAGGAGGGGAAGAACCGGGGAGCTGTTTTTT. It codes for CASSLRRGRTGELFF.